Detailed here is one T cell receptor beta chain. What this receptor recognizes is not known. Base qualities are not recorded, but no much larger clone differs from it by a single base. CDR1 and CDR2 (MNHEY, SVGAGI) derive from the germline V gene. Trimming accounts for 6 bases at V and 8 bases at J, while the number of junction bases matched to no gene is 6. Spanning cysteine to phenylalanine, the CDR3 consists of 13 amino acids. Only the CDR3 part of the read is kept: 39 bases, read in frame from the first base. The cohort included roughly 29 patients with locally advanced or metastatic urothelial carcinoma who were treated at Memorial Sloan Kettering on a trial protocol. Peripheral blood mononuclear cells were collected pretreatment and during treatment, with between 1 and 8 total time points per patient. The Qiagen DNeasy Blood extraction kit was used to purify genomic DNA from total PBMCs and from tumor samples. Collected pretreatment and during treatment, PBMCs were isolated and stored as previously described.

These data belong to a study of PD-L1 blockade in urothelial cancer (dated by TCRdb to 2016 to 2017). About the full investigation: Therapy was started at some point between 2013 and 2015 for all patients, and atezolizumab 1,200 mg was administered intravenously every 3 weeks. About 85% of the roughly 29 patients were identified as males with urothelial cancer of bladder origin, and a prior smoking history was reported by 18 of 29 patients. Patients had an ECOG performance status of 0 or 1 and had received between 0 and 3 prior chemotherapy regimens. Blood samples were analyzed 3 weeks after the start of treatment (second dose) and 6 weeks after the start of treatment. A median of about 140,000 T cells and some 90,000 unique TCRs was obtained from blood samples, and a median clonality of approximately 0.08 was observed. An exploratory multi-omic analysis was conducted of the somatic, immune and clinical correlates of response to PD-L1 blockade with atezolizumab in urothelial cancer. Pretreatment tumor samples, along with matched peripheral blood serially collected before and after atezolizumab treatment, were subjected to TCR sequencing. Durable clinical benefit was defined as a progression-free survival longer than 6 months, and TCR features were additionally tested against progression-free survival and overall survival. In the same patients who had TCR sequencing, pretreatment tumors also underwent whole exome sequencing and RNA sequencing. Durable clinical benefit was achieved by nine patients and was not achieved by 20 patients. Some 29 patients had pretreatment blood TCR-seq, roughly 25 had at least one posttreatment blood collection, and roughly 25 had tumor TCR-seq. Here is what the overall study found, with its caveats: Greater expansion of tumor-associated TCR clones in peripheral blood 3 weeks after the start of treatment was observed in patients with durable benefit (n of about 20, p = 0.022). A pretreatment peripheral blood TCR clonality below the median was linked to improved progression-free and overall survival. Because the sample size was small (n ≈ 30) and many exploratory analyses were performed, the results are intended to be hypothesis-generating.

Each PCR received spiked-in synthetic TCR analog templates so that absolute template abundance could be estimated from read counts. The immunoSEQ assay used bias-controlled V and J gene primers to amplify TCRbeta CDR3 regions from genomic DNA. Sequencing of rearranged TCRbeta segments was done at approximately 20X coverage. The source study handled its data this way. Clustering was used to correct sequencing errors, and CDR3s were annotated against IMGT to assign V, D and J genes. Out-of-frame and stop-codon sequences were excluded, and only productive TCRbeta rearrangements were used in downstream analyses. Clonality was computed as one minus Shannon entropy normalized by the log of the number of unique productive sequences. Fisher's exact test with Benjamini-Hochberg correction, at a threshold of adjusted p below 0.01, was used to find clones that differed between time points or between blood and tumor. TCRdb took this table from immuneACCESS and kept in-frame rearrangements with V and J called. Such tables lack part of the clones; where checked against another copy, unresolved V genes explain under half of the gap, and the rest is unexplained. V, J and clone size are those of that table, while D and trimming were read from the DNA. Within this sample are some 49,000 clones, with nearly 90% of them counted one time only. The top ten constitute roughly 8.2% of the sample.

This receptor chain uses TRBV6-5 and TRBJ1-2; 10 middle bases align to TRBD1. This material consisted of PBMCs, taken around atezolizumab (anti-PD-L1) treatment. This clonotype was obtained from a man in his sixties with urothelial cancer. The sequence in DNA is TGTGCCAGCAGGGGACAGGGGTTGAGAGGCTACACCTTC. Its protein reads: CASRGQGLRGYTF.